A single sample gave rise to the 4 T cell receptor beta chains below, sequenced in a study of T cells after yellow fever vaccination. TCRdb independently ran MiXCR on the 5' RACE reads; one entry per CDR3 protein. The table lists about 340,000 distinct CDR3 sequences, 3.5% to 4.5% of them singletons, with roughly 26% in the top ten. The sample in question was PBMCs, obtained 5 days after the yellow fever booster vaccination. The receptors shown here come from a man between 18 and 35 years old who received the YFV17D yellow fever vaccine.

The V and J genes are TRBV15 and TRBJ2-2; the match to TRBD1 covers 7 bases. Germline lookup yields CDR1 LNHNV and CDR2 YYDKDF (reference sequence). V shed 5 bases and J 1 base; nucleotides not matched to a gene: 10. This CDR3 comprises 17 residues. CDR3 nucleotides: TGTGCCACCAGCGGATACCACAGGGGTCGGAACACCGGGGAGCTGTTTTTT. This codes for CATSGYHRGRNTGELFF.

This clonotype turned up a few times. The chain carries TRBV5-1 and TRBJ2-6; 10 nucleotides match TRBD1. V dropped 4 bases and J dropped 2; count of bases not matched to a gene: 9. This CDR3 has 18 residues. CDR1 and CDR2 (germline): SGHRS, YFSETQ. The CDR3 DNA reads as TGCGCCAGCAGCGTCATAGACAGGGGGCGAGCTGGGGCCAACGTCCTGACTTTC. Amino acid sequence: CASSVIDRGRAGANVLTF.

The rearrangement uses TRBV27 and TRBJ2-2; 9 bases are a match to TRBD1. V trimming: 5 bases; J trimming: 5 bases; junction bases outside the gene matches: 9. The CDR3 length is 16 residues. Germline CDR1 reads MNHEY; CDR2 reads SMNVEV (reference sequence). The DNA of the CDR3 is TGTGCCAGCAGTACGGGACAGGGAAGGCGAACCGGGGAGCTGTTTTTT. Encoded protein: CASSTGQGRRTGELFF.

V and J are TRBV7-9 and TRBJ1-2; 9 bases map to TRBD1. J lost 7 bases, V lost 2 bases, and 11 bases had no gene match. CDR1 SEHNR and CDR2 FQNEAQ come from the germline V gene (reference sequence). CDR3 length equals 16 residues. CDR3 sequence (DNA): TGTGCCAGCAGCTTACAAAAAAGTACAGGGGGCGGTGGCTACACCTTC. Protein product: CASSLQKSTGGGGYTF.